These T cell receptor beta chains were read from a single sample in a study of blood T cell repertoires in COVID-19. Here immunoSEQ multiplex PCR was the method, and the copy in TCRdb shows in-frame clones only, minus some. This table has about 130,000 clones, 86% appearing once. The sequencing input was PBMCs or T cells enriched from blood (not recorded which). The receptors come from a woman between 45 and 60 years old who had recovered from COVID-19. The CDR3 runs from the conserved cysteine through the conserved F or W. Fields, in order: V gene, clone size, D gene, J gene, CDR3 DNA, CDR3 protein. The D gene is left open where the match is weak. Size is omitted from some rows. Given values are once, few, many or a class for expanded clones.

TRBV6-2/TRBV6-3	-	-	TRBJ1-5	TGTGCCAGCAGTCCCCCGGGGCAGCCCCAGCATTTT	CASSPPGQPQHF
TRBV4-1	-	TRBD1	TRBJ1-2	TGCGCCAGCAGCCGAGGGCAGGGGGCGGCCTATGGCTACACCTTC	CASSRGQGAAYGYTF
TRBV4-1	-	-	TRBJ1-2	TGCGCCAGCAGCCAAGTGGAGACAGAGTACTATGGCTACACCTTC	CASSQVETEYYGYTF
TRBV2	-	-	TRBJ1-6	TGTGCCAGCAGCGACCGTGGGGCAGGGGCTAATTCACCCCTCCACTTT	CASSDRGAGANSPLHF
TRBV6-5	-	-	TRBJ2-1	TGTGCCAGCAAAGGCAGGGCGGTTGATGAGCAGTTCTTC	CASKGRAVDEQFF
TRBV9	-	TRBD2	TRBJ2-3	TGTGCCAGCAGCCTAAGCGGGGGGGAGACAGATACGCAGTATTTT	CASSLSGGETDTQYF
TRBV5-4	once	TRBD2	TRBJ2-2	TGTGCCAGCAGCCCAGGGACTAGCGGGGGTTTGATCACCGGGGAGCTGTTTTTT	CASSPGTSGGLITGELFF
TRBV12-5	-	TRBD1	TRBJ1-2	TGTGCTAGTGGTTTCCCGGATGGACAGGGGTATCGTGGCTACACCTTC	CASGFPDGQGYRGYTF
TRBV18	-	TRBD1	TRBJ2-7	TGTGCCAGCTCACCCGGGACAGGGTTCCACGAGCAGTACTTC	CASSPGTGFHEQYF
TRBV24-1	few	TRBD1	TRBJ1-2	TGTGCCACCGGAATGGGACAGAACTATGGCTACACCTTC	CATGMGQNYGYTF
TRBV30	-	TRBD2	TRBJ2-3	TGTGCCTCCTCTAGCGGGGGCGGAGCAGATACGCAGTATTTT	CASSSGGGADTQYF
TRBV2	-	TRBD1	TRBJ1-1	TGTGCCAGCAGGTATACCGGGACAGGGTTTGACACTGAAGCTTTCTTT	CASRYTGTGFDTEAFF
TRBV14	once	-	TRBJ1-2	TGTGCCAGCAGCCAAGTTATTGGAGCTAACTATGGCTACACCTTC	CASSQVIGANYGYTF
TRBV18	-	-	TRBJ2-1	TGTGCCAGCTCACCGCGAGAAACTGAGCAGTTCTTC	CASSPRETEQFF
TRBV2	-	-	TRBJ1-2	TGTGCCAGCACAGGGGCCTATGGCTACACCTTC	CASTGAYGYTF
TRBV24-1	once	-	TRBJ2-1	TGTGCCACCAGTGATTTCAGGGAGCAGTTCTTC	CATSDFREQFF
TRBV5-5	few	-	TRBJ1-1	TGTGCCAGCAGCTCCGGGTCGAACACTGAAGCTTTCTTT	CASSSGSNTEAFF
TRBV19	-	TRBD1	TRBJ2-6	TGTGCCAGTAGTACCCCTTCGGGACAGTTCTCTGGGGCCAACGTCCTGACTTTC	CASSTPSGQFSGANVLTF
TRBV7-2	-	TRBD1	TRBJ2-5	TGTGCCAGCAGCTCCGGGACAGGGGGTTTCCACAATTCGGAGACCCAGTACTTC	CASSSGTGGFHNSETQYF
TRBV6-5	few	TRBD1	TRBJ1-5	TGTGCCAGCAGTCGGGACAGAAGCAATCAGCCCCAGCATTTT	CASSRDRSNQPQHF
TRBV5-1	-	-	TRBJ1-1	TGCGCCAGCAGCTTGAACAGGGTCGGCACTGAAGCTTTCTTT	CASSLNRVGTEAFF
TRBV3-1/TRBV3-2	-	TRBD1	TRBJ1-2	TGTGCCAGCAGCCAAGGGGACAGGGGGCAAGGCTACACCTTC	CASSQGDRGQGYTF
TRBV19	-	TRBD1	TRBJ2-7	TGTGCCAGTAGTAATCAGGAGACAGGGTCGGAGCAGTACTTC	CASSNQETGSEQYF
TRBV9	once	TRBD2	TRBJ2-1	TGTGCCAGCAGTCCACCTAGCGGGGGCCTTAAAAATGAGCAGTTCTTC	CASSPPSGGLKNEQFF
TRBV5-6	-	-	TRBJ2-1	TGTGCCAGCAGCCCCAGAGGGGGGGGAACAGGGACTTACAATGAGCAGTTCTTC	CASSPRGGGTGTYNEQFF
TRBV18	-	-	TRBJ2-7	TGTGCCAGCTCACCGAAACAGGGTCTCGGCGAGCAGTACTTC	CASSPKQGLGEQYF
TRBV27	-	-	TRBJ1-4	TGTGCCAGCAGTCCGTCTCGAGCCCGAAGGGGGGGTGAAAAACTGTTTTTT	CASSPSRARRGGEKLFF
TRBV2	once	TRBD1	TRBJ1-2	TGTGCCAGCAGTGCCCGGACAGGGGTCCCCTATGGCTACACCTTC	CASSARTGVPYGYTF
TRBV5-1	-	TRBD1	TRBJ2-5	TGCGCCAGCAGCCACCGGGACAGGGGGCGTGGGGAGACCCAGTACTTC	CASSHRDRGRGETQYF
TRBV18	-	-	TRBJ2-3	TGTGCCAGCTCACCTTACAATTCGGATACGCAGTATTTT	CASSPYNSDTQYF
TRBV3-1/TRBV3-2	-	-	TRBJ2-3	TGTGCCAGCAGCCAGTCTACAGGGATGGGTACAGATACGCAGTATTTT	CASSQSTGMGTDTQYF
TRBV4-2	-	-	TRBJ2-2	TGTGCCAGCAGCCAAGGTCGGGGGTCGGGCGGGGAGCTGTTTTTT	CASSQGRGSGGELFF
TRBV6-4	-	-	TRBJ2-3	TGTGCCAGCAGTGAGAGGCGGGACACAGATACGCAGTATTTT	CASSERRDTDTQYF
TRBV18	-	TRBD2	TRBJ2-4	TGTGCCAGCTCACCATTGGAGATTGGGGGGGATCAGTACTTC	CASSPLEIGGDQYF
TRBV2	-	TRBD1	TRBJ2-1	TGTGCCATACAGGGGGCTTTGGTCGTAAATGAGCAGTTCTTC	CAIQGALVVNEQFF
TRBV10-3	-	TRBD1	TRBJ1-2	TGTGCCATCACCGAGACAGGGGGGCATGGCTACACCTTC	CAITETGGHGYTF
TRBV18	-	-	TRBJ2-4	TGTGCCAGCTCACCCGGACAGATAGCCAAAAACATTCAGTACTTC	CASSPGQIAKNIQYF
TRBV10-3	-	-	TRBJ1-5	TGTGCCATCAGCCAAGAGAATCAGCCCCAGCATTTT	CAISQENQPQHF
TRBV5-4	-	TRBD2	TRBJ2-1	TGTGCCAGCAGCCCTCAAGCGGGGGGGCTGTACAATGAGCAGTTCTTC	CASSPQAGGLYNEQFF
TRBV18	once	TRBD1	TRBJ1-2	TGTGCCAGCTCACCACAGATGACAGGGGAGGGCTATGGCTACACCTTC	CASSPQMTGEGYGYTF
TRBV12-3/TRBV12-4	-	-	TRBJ2-4	TGTGCCAGCACCCTCGTACAGGGAAACATTCAGTACTTC	CASTLVQGNIQYF
TRBV2	-	TRBD1	TRBJ2-4	TGTGCCAGCAGTGTACAGGGGTCGATAGCCAAAAACATTCAGTACTTC	CASSVQGSIAKNIQYF
TRBV13	-	-	TRBJ2-7	TGTGCCAGCAGCTCGGTGGCGGGGGCAGACGAGCAGTACTTC	CASSSVAGADEQYF
TRBV4-1	-	-	TRBJ1-1	TGCGCCAGCAGCCAAGTTAATACAGGTAACACTGAAGCTTTCTTT	CASSQVNTGNTEAFF
TRBV4-3	-	TRBD2	TRBJ2-3	TGCGCCAGCAGCCAAGATGGGCCTAGCGGGGGGGCAGGGGATACGCAGTATTTT	CASSQDGPSGGAGDTQYF
TRBV27	-	TRBD1	TRBJ2-7	TGTGCCAGCAGGCCGGGACAGGGTAGCTCCTACGAGCAGTACTTC	CASRPGQGSSYEQYF
TRBV6-2/TRBV6-3	few	-	TRBJ2-3	TGTGCCAGCAGTTACCCGACAGAAGCCACAGATACGCAGTATTTT	CASSYPTEATDTQYF
TRBV10-2	-	TRBD2	TRBJ2-3	TGCGCCAGCGACAACGGACTAGCGGGGGGCCTTAGCACAGATACGCAGTATTTT	CASDNGLAGGLSTDTQYF
TRBV3-1/TRBV3-2	-	TRBD1	TRBJ1-6	TGTGCCAGCAGCCATTGGGCCGGGACAGGAAATTCACCCCTCCACTTT	CASSHWAGTGNSPLHF